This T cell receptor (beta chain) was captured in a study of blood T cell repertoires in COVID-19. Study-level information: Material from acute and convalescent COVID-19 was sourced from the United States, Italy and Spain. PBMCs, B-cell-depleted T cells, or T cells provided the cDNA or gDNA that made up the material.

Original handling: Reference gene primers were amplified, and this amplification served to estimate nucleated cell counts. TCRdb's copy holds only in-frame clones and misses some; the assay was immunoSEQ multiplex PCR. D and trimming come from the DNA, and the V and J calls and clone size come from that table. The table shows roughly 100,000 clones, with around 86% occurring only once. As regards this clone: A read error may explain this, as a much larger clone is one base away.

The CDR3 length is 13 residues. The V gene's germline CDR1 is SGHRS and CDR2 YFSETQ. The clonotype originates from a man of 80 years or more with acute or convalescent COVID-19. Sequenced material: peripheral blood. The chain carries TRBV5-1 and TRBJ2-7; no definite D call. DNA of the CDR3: TGCGCCAGCAGCTCCTTGAGCTCCTACGAGCATTACTTC. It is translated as CASSSLSSYEHYF.